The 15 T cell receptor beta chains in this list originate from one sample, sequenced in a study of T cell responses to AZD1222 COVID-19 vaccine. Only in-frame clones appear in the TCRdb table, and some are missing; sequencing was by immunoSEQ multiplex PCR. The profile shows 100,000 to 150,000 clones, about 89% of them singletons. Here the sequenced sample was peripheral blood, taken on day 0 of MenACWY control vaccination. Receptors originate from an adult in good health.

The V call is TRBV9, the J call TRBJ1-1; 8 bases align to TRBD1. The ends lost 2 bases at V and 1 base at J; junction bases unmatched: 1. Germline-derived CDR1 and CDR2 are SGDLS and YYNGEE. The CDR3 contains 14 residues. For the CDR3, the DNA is TGTGCCAGCAGCGTGGACAGGGCGAACACTGAAGCTTTCTTT. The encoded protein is CASSVDRANTEAFF.

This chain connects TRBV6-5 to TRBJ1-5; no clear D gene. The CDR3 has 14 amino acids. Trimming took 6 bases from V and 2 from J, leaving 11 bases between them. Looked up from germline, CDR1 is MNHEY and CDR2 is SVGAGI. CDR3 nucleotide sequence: TGTGCCAGCAGCCCACGGGTGGGCAATCAGCCCCAGCATTTT. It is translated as CASSPRVGNQPQHF.

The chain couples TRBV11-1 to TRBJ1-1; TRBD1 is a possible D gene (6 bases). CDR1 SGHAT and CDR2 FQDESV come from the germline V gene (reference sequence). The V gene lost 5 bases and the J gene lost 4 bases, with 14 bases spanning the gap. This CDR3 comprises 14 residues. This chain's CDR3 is CASSLGGLGTEAFF. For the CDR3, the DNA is TGTGCCAGCAGCCTAGGGGGGCTGGGCACTGAAGCTTTCTTT.

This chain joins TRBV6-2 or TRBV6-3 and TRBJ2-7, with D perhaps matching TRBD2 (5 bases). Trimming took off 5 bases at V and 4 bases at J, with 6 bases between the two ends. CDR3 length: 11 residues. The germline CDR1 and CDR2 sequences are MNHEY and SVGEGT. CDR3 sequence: CASSEGYEQYF. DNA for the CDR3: TGTGCCAGCAGTGAGGGATACGAGCAGTACTTC.

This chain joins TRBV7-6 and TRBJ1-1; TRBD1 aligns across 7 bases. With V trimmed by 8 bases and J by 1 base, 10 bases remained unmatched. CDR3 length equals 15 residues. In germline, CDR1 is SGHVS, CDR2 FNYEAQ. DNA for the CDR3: TGTGCCAGCGACCCGACAGGGTATGGGAACACTGAAGCTTTCTTT. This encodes CASDPTGYGNTEAFF. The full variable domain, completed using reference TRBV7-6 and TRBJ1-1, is GAGVSQSPRYKVTKRGQDVALRCDPISGHVSLYWYRQALGQGPEFLTYFNYEAQQDKSGLPNDRFSAERPEGSISTLTIQRTEQRDSAMYRCASDPTGYGNTEAFFGQGTRLTVV.

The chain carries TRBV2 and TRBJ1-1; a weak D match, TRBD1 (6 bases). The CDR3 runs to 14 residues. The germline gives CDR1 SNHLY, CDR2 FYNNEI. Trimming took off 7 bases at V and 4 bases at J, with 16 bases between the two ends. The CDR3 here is CASTFQGGSTEAFF. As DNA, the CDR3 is TGTGCCAGCACCTTTCAAGGGGGTAGCACTGAAGCTTTCTTT.

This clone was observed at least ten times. The CDR3: CASSLIDFDYNEQFF. The CDR3 bases are TGTGCCAGCAGCTTAATAGATTTTGACTACAATGAGCAGTTCTTC. The gene calls are TRBV7-9 and TRBJ2-1; D is uncertain. This CDR3 comprises 15 residues. CDR1 and CDR2 (germline): SEHNR, FQNEAQ (reference sequence). V was pared by 2 bases and J by 3 bases, with 11 bases between.

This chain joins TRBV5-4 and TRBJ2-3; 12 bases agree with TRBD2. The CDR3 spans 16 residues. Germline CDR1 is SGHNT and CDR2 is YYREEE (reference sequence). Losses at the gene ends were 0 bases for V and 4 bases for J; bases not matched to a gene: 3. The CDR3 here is CASSLGLAGAADTQYF. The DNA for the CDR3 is TGTGCCAGCAGCTTGGGACTAGCGGGAGCAGCAGATACGCAGTATTTT.

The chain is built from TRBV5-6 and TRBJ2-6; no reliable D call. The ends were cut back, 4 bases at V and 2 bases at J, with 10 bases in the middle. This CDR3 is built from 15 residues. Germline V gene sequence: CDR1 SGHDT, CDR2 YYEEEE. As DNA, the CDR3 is TGTGCCAGCAGCCCAGGACCGCCTGGGGCCAACGTCCTGACTTTC. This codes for CASSPGPPGANVLTF.

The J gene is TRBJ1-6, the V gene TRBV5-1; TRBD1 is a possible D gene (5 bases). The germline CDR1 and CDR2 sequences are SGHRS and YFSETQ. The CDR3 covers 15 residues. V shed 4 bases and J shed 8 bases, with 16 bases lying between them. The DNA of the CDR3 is TGCGCCAGCAGCCCCGGGACGCCAGATTATTCACCCCTCCACTTT. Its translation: CASSPGTPDYSPLHF.

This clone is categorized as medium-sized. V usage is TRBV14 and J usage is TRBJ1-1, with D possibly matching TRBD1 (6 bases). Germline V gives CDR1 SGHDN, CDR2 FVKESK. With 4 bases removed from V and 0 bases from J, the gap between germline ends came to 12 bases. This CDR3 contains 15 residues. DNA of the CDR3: TGTGCCAGCAGCCGCGGGGGGGCCTTGAACACTGAAGCTTTCTTT. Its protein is CASSRGGALNTEAFF. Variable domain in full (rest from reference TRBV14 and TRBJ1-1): EAGVTQFPSHSVIEKGQTVTLRCDPISGHDNLYWYRRVMGKEIKFLLHFVKESKQDESGMPNNRFLAERTGGTYSTLKVQPAELEDSGVYFCASSRGGALNTEAFFGQGTRLTVV.

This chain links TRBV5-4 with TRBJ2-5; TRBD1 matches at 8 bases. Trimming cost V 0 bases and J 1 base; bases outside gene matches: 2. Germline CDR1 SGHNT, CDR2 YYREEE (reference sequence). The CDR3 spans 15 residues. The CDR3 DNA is TGTGCCAGCAGCTTGGCTGGACAGGGCCAAGAGACCCAGTACTTC. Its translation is CASSLAGQGQETQYF.

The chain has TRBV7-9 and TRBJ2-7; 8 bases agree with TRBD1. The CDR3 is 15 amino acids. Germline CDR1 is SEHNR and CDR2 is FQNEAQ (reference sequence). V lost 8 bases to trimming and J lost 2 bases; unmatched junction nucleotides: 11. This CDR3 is CASGQNGTGPYEQYF. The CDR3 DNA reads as TGTGCCAGCGGACAAAACGGGACAGGACCCTACGAGCAGTACTTC.

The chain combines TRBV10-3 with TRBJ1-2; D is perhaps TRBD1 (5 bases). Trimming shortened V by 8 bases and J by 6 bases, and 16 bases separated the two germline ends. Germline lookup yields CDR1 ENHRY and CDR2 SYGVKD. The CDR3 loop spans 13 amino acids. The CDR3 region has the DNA TGTGCCATCGGGGCGCGCTGGGAGGATGGCTACACCTTC. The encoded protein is CAIGARWEDGYTF.

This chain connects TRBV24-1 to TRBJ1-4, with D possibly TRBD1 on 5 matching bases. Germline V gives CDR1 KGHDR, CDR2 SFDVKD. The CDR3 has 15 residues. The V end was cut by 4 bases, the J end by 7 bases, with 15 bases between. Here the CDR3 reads CATSDAGLEFEKLFF. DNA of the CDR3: TGTGCCACCAGTGACGCAGGGCTAGAATTTGAAAAACTGTTTTTT.